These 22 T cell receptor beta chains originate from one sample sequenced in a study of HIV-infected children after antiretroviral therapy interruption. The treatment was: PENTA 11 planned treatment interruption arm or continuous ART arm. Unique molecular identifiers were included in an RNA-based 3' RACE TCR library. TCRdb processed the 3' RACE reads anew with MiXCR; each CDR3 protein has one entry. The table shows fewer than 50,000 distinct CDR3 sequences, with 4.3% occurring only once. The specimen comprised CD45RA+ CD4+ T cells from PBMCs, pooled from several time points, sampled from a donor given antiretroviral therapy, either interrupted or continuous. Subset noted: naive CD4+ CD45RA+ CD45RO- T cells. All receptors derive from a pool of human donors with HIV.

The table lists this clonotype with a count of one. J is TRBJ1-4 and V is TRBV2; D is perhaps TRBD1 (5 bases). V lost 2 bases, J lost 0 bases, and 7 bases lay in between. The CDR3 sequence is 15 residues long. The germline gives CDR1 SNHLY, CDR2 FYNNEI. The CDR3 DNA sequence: TGTGCCAGCAGTGAACAGGGCTCAACTAATGAAAAACTGTTTTTT. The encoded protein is CASSEQGSTNEKLFF.

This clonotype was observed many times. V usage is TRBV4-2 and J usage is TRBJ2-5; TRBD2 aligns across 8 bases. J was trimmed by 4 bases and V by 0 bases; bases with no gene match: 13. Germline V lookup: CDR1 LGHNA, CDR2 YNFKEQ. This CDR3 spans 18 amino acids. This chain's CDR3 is CASSQEWRRGGSRETQYF. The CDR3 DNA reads TGTGCCAGCAGCCAAGAGTGGCGCCGGGGGGGCTCCCGAGAGACCCAGTACTTC.

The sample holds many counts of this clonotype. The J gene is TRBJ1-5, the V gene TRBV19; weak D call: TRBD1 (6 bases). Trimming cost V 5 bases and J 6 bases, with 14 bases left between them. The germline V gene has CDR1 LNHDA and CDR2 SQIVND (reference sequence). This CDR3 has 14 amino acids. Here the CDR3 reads CASSATGSGQPQHF. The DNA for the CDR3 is TGTGCCAGTAGTGCCACAGGGTCTGGTCAGCCCCAGCATTTT.

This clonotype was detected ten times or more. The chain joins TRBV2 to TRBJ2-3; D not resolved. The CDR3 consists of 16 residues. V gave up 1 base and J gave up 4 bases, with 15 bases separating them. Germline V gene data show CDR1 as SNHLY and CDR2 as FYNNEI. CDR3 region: CASSEVTLESPDTQYF. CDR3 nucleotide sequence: TGTGCCAGCAGTGAAGTCACGTTGGAAAGTCCAGATACGCAGTATTTT.

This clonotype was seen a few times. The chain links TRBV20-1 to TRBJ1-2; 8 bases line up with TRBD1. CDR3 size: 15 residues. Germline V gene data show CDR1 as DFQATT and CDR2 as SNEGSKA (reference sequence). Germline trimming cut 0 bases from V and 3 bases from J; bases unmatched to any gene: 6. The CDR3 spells CSARDRAGGYYGYTF. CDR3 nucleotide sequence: TGCAGTGCTAGAGATAGGGCAGGGGGCTACTATGGCTACACCTTC.

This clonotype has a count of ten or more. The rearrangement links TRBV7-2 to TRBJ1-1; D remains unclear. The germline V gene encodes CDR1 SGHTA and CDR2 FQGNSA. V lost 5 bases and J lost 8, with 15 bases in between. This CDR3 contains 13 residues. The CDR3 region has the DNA TGTGCCAGCAGCCCCTTTAGAGCGGGCGAAGCTTTCTTT. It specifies CASSPFRAGEAFF.

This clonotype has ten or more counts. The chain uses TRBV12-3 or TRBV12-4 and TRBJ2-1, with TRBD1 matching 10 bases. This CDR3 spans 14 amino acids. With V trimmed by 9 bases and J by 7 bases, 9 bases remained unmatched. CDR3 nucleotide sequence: TGTGCCAGTGCCGACAGGGGGCAGGGGAATGAGCAGTTCTTC. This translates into CASADRGQGNEQFF.

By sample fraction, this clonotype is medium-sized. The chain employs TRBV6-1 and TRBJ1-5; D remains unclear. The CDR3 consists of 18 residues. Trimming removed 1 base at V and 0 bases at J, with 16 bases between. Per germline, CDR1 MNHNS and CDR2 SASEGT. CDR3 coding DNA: TGTGCCAGCAGTGAAGGGAGGCCCTGGGGAGTTAGCAATCAGCCCCAGCATTTT. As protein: CASSEGRPWGVSNQPQHF.

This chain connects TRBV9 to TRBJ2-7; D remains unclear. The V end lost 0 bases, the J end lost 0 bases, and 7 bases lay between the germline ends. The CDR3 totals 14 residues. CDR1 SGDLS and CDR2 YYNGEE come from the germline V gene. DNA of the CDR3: TGTGCCAGCAGCGTAGTGTCAAGCTCCTACGAGCAGTACTTC. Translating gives CASSVVSSSYEQYF.

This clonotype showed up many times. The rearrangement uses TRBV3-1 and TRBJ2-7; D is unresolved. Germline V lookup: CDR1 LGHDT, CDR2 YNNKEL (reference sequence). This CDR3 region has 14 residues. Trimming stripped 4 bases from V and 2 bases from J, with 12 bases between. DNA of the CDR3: TGTGCCAGCAGCCGAGGAAGGCACACCTACGAGCAGTACTTC. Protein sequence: CASSRGRHTYEQYF.

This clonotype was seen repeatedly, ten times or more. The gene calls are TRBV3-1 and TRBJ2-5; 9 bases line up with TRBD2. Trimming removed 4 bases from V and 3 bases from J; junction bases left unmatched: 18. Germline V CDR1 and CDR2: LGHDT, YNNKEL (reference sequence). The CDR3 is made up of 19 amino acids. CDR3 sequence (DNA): TGTGCCAGCAGCCCGAATCCCCCCGGGGGGCGGGGGGGCGAAGAGACCCAGTACTTC. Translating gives CASSPNPPGGRGGEETQYF.

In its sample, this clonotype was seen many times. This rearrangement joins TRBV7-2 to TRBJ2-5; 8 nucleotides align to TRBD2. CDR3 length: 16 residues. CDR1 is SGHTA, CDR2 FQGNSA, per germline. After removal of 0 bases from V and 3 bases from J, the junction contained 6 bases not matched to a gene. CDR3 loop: CASSLAGGLVKETQYF. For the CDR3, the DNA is TGTGCCAGCAGCTTAGCTGGGGGACTAGTAAAAGAGACCCAGTACTTC.

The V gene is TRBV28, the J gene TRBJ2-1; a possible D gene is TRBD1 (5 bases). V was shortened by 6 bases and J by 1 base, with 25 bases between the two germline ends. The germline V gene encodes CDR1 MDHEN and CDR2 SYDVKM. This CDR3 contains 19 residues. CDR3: CASSDSNRGYRSSYNEQFF. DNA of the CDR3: TGTGCCAGCAGCGATTCGAATAGAGGATACAGGAGTTCCTACAATGAGCAGTTCTTC.

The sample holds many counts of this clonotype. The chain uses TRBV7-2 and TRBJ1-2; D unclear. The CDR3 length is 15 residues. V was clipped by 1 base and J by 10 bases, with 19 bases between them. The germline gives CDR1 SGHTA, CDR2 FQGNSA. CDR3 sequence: CASSLDADPIGAYTF. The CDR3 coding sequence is TGTGCCAGCAGCTTAGATGCAGACCCGATTGGCGCCTACACCTTC.

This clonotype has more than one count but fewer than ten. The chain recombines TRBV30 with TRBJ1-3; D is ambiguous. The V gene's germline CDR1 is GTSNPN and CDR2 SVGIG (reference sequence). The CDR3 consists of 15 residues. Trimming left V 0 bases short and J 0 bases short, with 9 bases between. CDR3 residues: CAWSVAAFSGNTIYF. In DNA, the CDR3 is TGTGCCTGGAGTGTAGCGGCGTTCTCTGGAAACACCATATATTTT.

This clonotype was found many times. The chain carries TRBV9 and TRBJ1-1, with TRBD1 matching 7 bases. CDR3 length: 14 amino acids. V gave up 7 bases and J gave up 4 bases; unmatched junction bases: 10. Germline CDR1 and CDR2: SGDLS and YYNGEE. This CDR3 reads CASSQDRWATEAFF. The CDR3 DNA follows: TGTGCCAGCTCCCAGGACAGGTGGGCCACTGAAGCTTTCTTT.

The CDR3 spells CSAIPSGSFYEQYF. CDR3 sequence (DNA): TGCAGTGCAATCCCTAGCGGGAGCTTTTACGAGCAGTACTTC. V gene TRBV20-1 combines with J gene TRBJ2-7, with 10 bases aligning to TRBD2. This CDR3 comprises 14 residues. Germline lookup yields CDR1 DFQATT and CDR2 SNEGSKA (reference sequence). V lost 6 bases to trimming and J lost 4 bases; unmatched junction nucleotides: 9.

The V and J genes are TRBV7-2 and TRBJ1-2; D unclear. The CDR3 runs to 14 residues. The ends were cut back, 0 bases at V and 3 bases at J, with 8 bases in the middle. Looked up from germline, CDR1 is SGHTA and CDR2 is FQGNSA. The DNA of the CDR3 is TGTGCCAGCAGCTTAGCGCAGAATTACTATGGCTACACCTTC. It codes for CASSLAQNYYGYTF.

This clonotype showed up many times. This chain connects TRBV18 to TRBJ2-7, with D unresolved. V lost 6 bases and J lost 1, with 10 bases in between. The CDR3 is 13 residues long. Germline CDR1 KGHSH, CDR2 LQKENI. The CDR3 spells CASSPNNSYEQYF. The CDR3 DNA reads TGTGCCAGCTCGCCCAATAATTCCTACGAGCAGTACTTC.

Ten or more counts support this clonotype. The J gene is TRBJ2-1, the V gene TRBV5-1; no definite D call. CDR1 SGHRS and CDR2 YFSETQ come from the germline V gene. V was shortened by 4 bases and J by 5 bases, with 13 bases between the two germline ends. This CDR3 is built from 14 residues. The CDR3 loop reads CASSLIPTDNEQFF. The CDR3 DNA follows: TGCGCCAGCAGCCTCATCCCGACGGACAATGAGCAGTTCTTC.

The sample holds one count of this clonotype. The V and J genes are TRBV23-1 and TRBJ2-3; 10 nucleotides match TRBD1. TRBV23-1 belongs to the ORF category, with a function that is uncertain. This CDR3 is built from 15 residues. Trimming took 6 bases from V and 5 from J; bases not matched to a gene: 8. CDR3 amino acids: CASRDRGFIVDTQYF. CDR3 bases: TGCGCCAGCAGGGACAGGGGGTTTATCGTAGATACGCAGTATTTT.

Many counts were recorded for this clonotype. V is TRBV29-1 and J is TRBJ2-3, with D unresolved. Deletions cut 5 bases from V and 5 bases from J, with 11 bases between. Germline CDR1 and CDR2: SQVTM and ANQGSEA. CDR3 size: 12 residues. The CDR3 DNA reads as TGCAGCGTTCTGAGTGGATTAGATACGCAGTATTTT. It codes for CSVLSGLDTQYF.